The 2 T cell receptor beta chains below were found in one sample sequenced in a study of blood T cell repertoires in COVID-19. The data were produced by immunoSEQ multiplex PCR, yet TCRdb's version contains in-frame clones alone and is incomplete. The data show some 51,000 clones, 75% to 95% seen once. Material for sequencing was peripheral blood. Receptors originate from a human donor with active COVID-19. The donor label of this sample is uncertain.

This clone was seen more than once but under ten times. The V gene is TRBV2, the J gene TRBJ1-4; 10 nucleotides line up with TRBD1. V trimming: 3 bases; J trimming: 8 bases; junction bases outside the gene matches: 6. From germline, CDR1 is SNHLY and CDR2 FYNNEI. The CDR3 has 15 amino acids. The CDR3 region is CASSEDRGRLEKLFF. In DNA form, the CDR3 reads TGTGCCAGCAGTGAGGACAGGGGGAGATTGGAAAAACTGTTTTTT.

For the CDR3, the DNA is TGTGCCAGCAGCGTAGCTACTGGTAGCTCCTACGAGCAGTACTTC. Translating gives CASSVATGSSYEQYF. This chain uses TRBV9 with TRBJ2-7; D not resolved. Trimming took 0 bases from V and 0 from J, leaving 10 bases between them. The CDR3 has 15 amino acids. Germline loops: CDR1 SGDLS, CDR2 YYNGEE.